This entry lists 26 T cell receptor beta chains sequenced from one sample in a study of blood T cells in healthy people across ages. Primers used in a second PCR of about 7 to 11 cycles were a sample-barcoded 5' primer and a J-beta primer mix. One entry per CDR3 protein results from TCRdb running MiXCR on the 5' RACE reads. The table includes 800,000 to 950,000 distinct CDR3 sequences, roughly 48% detected once. The sequencing input was blood. The receptors derive from a man between 25 and 39 years old in good health.

The gene calls are TRBV10-3 and TRBJ2-3; D is ambiguous. CDR1 and CDR2 from the germline V gene are ENHRY and SYGVKD. V was cut by 3 bases and J by 6 bases, with 19 bases left in between. This CDR3 has 16 residues. CDR3 amino acids: CAISDRLGPDLDTQYF. Here the CDR3 DNA reads TGTGCCATCAGTGACAGGCTTGGGCCAGACCTCGATACGCAGTATTTT.

This clonotype was seen more than once but under ten times. This chain links TRBV2 with TRBJ2-1; D may be TRBD2 (5 bases). V lost 8 bases, J lost 8 bases, and 13 bases lay in between. Germline assignment: CDR1 SNHLY and CDR2 FYNNEI. The CDR3 length is 12 residues. CDR3 in DNA: TGTGCCAGCCGTCCGGGGTTAGATGAGCAGTTCTTC. Protein: CASRPGLDEQFF. Full variable domain (outside the CDR3, taken from reference TRBV2 and TRBJ2-1): EPEVTQTPSHQVTQMGQEVILRCVPISNHLYFYWYRQILGQKVEFLVSFYNNEISEKSEIFDDQFSVERPDGSNFTLKIRSTKLEDSAMYFCASRPGLDEQFFGPGTRLTVL.

This clonotype occurred many times. This sequence joins TRBV4-2 and TRBJ1-4; D is ambiguous. The CDR3 consists of 15 residues. The V gene's germline CDR1 is LGHNA and CDR2 YNFKEQ. V lost 0 bases and J lost 4, with 9 bases in between. CDR3 nucleotide sequence: TGTGCCAGCAGCCAAGAAGGGCAGGTTAATGAAAAACTGTTTTTT. Amino acids: CASSQEGQVNEKLFF.

CDR3 sequence reads: CASSLGQGASYSNQPQHF. The CDR3 DNA is TGTGCCAGCAGTTTGGGACAGGGGGCCTCGTATAGCAATCAGCCCCAGCATTTT. The chain is built from TRBV28 and TRBJ1-5; 12 nucleotides match TRBD1. V dropped 3 bases and J dropped 0; count of bases not matched to a gene: 6. The CDR3 has 18 amino acids. Germline V lookup: CDR1 MDHEN, CDR2 SYDVKM. Using reference TRBV28 and TRBJ1-5 for the parts outside the CDR3, the full variable domain is DVKVTQSSRYLVKRTGEKVFLECVQDMDHENMFWYRQDPGLGLRLIYFSYDVKMKEKGDIPEGYSVSREKKERFSLILESASTNQTSMYLCASSLGQGASYSNQPQHFGDGTRLSIL.

This clonotype was observed a few times. The chain links TRBV4-1 to TRBJ2-1; 10 positions match TRBD1. Germline CDR1 reads MGHRA; CDR2 reads YSYEKL. This CDR3 contains 16 residues. Germline trimming cut 1 base from V and 7 bases from J; bases unmatched to any gene: 7. The CDR3 DNA sequence: TGCGCCAGCAGCCAAGGCCTTGGACAGGGGGGGAATGAGCAGTTCTTC. Protein sequence: CASSQGLGQGGNEQFF.

This clonotype was seen once. The genes are TRBV6-6 and TRBJ2-1; the match to TRBD2 covers 8 bases. V lost 8 bases, J lost 7 bases, and 4 bases stayed unmatched. CDR1 and CDR2 (germline): MNHNY, SVGAGI (reference sequence). There are 12 residues in the CDR3. CDR3 nucleotide sequence: TGTGCCAGCGGGCGGGGGGCGAATGAGCAGTTCTTC. As protein: CASGRGANEQFF.

This clonotype was seen a handful of times. This sequence joins TRBV12-3 or TRBV12-4 and TRBJ1-2; TRBD1 matches at 7 bases. The V segment lost 6 bases and the J segment 4 bases; nucleotides outside the gene matches: 8. CDR3 size: 14 residues. CDR3 in DNA: TGTGCCAGCAGCTTGGGACAGATCCTCTATGGCTACACCTTC. Translated, it gives CASSLGQILYGYTF.

This clonotype has more than one count but fewer than ten. The chain recombines TRBV24-1 with TRBJ2-1; no firm D call. This CDR3 has 14 amino acids. V gave up 4 bases and J gave up 4 bases, with 10 bases separating them. Per germline, CDR1 KGHDR and CDR2 SFDVKD. CDR3 loop: CATSDPGRYNEQFF. Here the CDR3 DNA reads TGTGCCACCAGTGACCCCGGGCGGTACAATGAGCAGTTCTTC.

The chain uses TRBV4-1 and TRBJ1-1; D is unresolved. Germline CDR1 MGHRA, CDR2 YSYEKL. V lost 5 bases to trimming and J lost 5 bases, with 9 bases between them. The CDR3 length is 12 residues. CDR3 coding DNA: TGCGCCAGCAGCGAACGAGGGACTGAAGCTTTCTTT. Translation gives CASSERGTEAFF.

The V gene is TRBV24-1, the J gene TRBJ1-5; 8 bases line up with TRBD1. The V gene end was trimmed by 4 bases and the J gene end by 2 bases; junction bases not matched to a gene: 9. CDR1 is KGHDR, CDR2 SFDVKD, per germline. The CDR3 contains 17 residues. This chain's CDR3 is CATSDVGQGGGNQPQHF. Written as DNA, the CDR3 is TGTGCCACCAGTGACGTTGGACAGGGAGGTGGCAATCAGCCCCAGCATTTT.

The V call is TRBV28, the J call TRBJ1-3, with 8 bases aligning to TRBD1. Germline values: CDR1 MDHEN, CDR2 SYDVKM. Trimming cost V 10 bases and J 2 bases; bases outside gene matches: 7. The CDR3 has 14 residues. CDR3 amino acids: CATLRGLTGNTIYF. CDR3 DNA sequence: TGTGCCACCCTCAGGGGGCTGACTGGAAACACCATATATTTT.

This clonotype was observed a handful of times. V and J are TRBV25-1 and TRBJ1-2, with D uncertain. The CDR3 is 13 residues long. The V gene lost 5 bases and the J gene lost 2 bases, with 9 bases spanning the gap. The germline V gene has CDR1 MGHDK and CDR2 SYGVNS. The CDR3 region has the DNA TGTGCCAGCAGTCCCTTCGGGAACTATGGCTACACCTTC. Protein: CASSPFGNYGYTF.

The chain combines TRBV18 with TRBJ1-1, with a possible D match to TRBD1 (6 bases). From germline, CDR1 is KGHSH and CDR2 LQKENI. This CDR3 is 14 amino acids long. V lost 3 bases and J lost 4, with 12 bases in between. The CDR3 sequence: CASSPYRAPTEAFF. The CDR3 DNA reads as TGTGCCAGCTCACCGTACAGGGCGCCCACTGAAGCTTTCTTT.

This clonotype was counted a single time. V gene TRBV6-2 or TRBV6-3 combines with J gene TRBJ2-1; D is unresolved. CDR1 and CDR2 from the germline V gene are MNHEY and SVGEGT. The CDR3 runs to 13 residues. The ends were cut back, 0 bases at V and 8 bases at J, with 8 bases in the middle. In DNA form, the CDR3 reads TGTGCCAGCAGTTACTCGCCCCGGCATGAGCAGTTCTTC. It specifies CASSYSPRHEQFF.

The V gene is TRBV6-2 or TRBV6-3, the J gene TRBJ2-5, with 8 bases that match TRBD2. V shed 6 bases and J 6 bases; nucleotides not matched to a gene: 18. CDR1 is MNHEY, CDR2 SVGEGT, per germline. The CDR3 contains 17 residues. CDR3 sequence (DNA): TGTGCCAGCAGCCCATCGGTTTTCGGGACTAGGGAGAAGACCCAGTACTTC. This sequence encodes CASSPSVFGTREKTQYF.

A few counts support this clonotype. The chain carries TRBV5-1 and TRBJ2-3, with TRBD1 matching over 9 bases. The CDR3 consists of 15 residues. V was clipped by 2 bases and J by 4 bases; unmatched bases: 5. CDR1 and CDR2 (germline): SGHRS, YFSETQ. The CDR3 loop reads CASSLTGGPSDTQYF. CDR3 in DNA: TGCGCCAGCAGCTTAACAGGGGGCCCCTCAGATACGCAGTATTTT.

The V call is TRBV13, the J call TRBJ2-7; the match to TRBD1 covers 10 bases. V lost 4 bases and J lost 2; bases outside the gene matches: 5. The CDR3 totals 15 residues. CDR1 is PRHDT and CDR2 is FYEKMQ in the germline V gene (reference sequence). DNA of the CDR3: TGTGCCAGCAGCTCGCACGGGACAGGGGCCTACGAGCAGTACTTC. Encoded protein: CASSSHGTGAYEQYF.

The chain links TRBV3-1 to TRBJ1-1; 7 bases are shared with TRBD1. The CDR3 is made up of 14 amino acids. In germline, CDR1 is LGHDT, CDR2 YNNKEL (reference sequence). The V and J ends lost 7 bases and 1 base, in that order; junction bases with no gene match: 6. The CDR3 coding sequence is TGTGCCAGCACCAACAGGGGCGGGAACACTGAAGCTTTCTTT. It yields the protein CASTNRGGNTEAFF.

The genes are TRBV4-2 and TRBJ2-7; D possibly corresponds to TRBD1 (5 bases). Germline V gives CDR1 LGHNA, CDR2 YNFKEQ. CDR3 size: 15 residues. Trimming stripped 4 bases from V and 0 bases from J, with 13 bases between. The CDR3 loop is CASSPDIMSSYEQYF. The CDR3 DNA is TGTGCCAGCAGCCCGGACATCATGAGCTCCTACGAGCAGTACTTC.

V usage is TRBV28 and J usage is TRBJ1-2, with D possibly TRBD1 on 5 matching bases. This CDR3 comprises 15 residues. Germline CDR1 and CDR2: MDHEN and SYDVKM. V shed 2 bases and J shed 6 bases, with 16 bases lying between them. This CDR3 is CASSLGAGRRDGYTF. In nucleotides, the CDR3 is TGTGCCAGCAGTTTAGGGGCAGGGAGAAGGGATGGCTACACCTTC.

The chain recombines TRBV10-3 with TRBJ1-5, with a possible D match to TRBD1 (5 bases). Trimming pared 0 bases from V and 2 bases from J, leaving 8 bases between. Per the germline V gene, CDR1 is ENHRY and CDR2 is SYGVKD. The CDR3 covers 15 residues. Here the CDR3 reads CAISESGARNQPQHF. In DNA form, the CDR3 reads TGTGCCATCAGTGAGTCAGGGGCTCGCAATCAGCCCCAGCATTTT.

The chain links TRBV3-1 to TRBJ1-2; perhaps TRBD1 as D (5 bases). The CDR3 loop spans 14 amino acids. V was clipped by 2 bases and J by 8 bases, with 15 bases between them. Germline assignment: CDR1 LGHDT and CDR2 YNNKEL (reference sequence). The CDR3 nucleotides are TGTGCCAGCAGCCAACCCGGGACGCTTGAAGGCTACACCTTC. Amino acids: CASSQPGTLEGYTF.

CDR3 DNA: TGCGCCAGCAGCCAAGAATTTGTAGGACAGTTGAATTCACCCCTCCACTTT. Translated, it gives CASSQEFVGQLNSPLHF. The chain joins TRBV4-3 to TRBJ1-6; weak D call: TRBD1 (6 bases). Trimming removed 0 bases from V and 7 bases from J, with 16 bases in between. This CDR3 spans 17 amino acids. Germline lookup yields CDR1 LGHNA and CDR2 YSLEER.

This clonotype was detected many times. The junction does not match germline at one end; this may be a read error. This chain links TRBV5-1 with TRBJ2-7, with 8 nucleotides matching TRBD1. Germline CDR1 SGHRS, CDR2 YFSETQ. This CDR3 spans 15 amino acids. DNA of the CDR3: TGTGCCAGCAGTTTAACGGGGACAGGTACCTACGAGCAGTACTTC. Protein product: CASSLTGTGTYEQYF.

In its sample, this clonotype was seen a few times. The junction departs from the called germline gene at one end, perhaps through a read error. This chain uses TRBV12-3 or TRBV12-4 with TRBJ1-4; D call uncertain. The CDR3 contains 14 residues. Written as DNA, the CDR3 is TGTGCCAGCAGTTTTTCTGGACGGGGTGAAAAGCTGTTTTTT. It specifies CASSFSGRGEKLFF.

The chain employs TRBV28 and TRBJ1-6; 9 bases are shared with TRBD1. The germline V gene has CDR1 MDHEN and CDR2 SYDVKM. The CDR3 runs 18 residues. Unmatched junction bases numbered 18, after V lost 6 bases and J lost 9 bases. The CDR3 loop is CASRRGTGRVAGSSPLHF. The CDR3 DNA reads as TGTGCCAGCAGACGGGGGACAGGGAGAGTCGCAGGGAGTTCACCCCTCCACTTT.